The clone carrying this T cell receptor beta chain was counted at least ten times. The source material, RNA transcripts, was used to amplify TCR beta CDR3 regions. The HTBI primer set served for first-round RT-PCR of the TCR CDR3. A single record per CDR3 protein comes from TCRdb applying MiXCR to the multiplex PCR reads. The sample contains approximately 690,000 distinct CDR3 sequences, 20% to 25% of which appear only once. The record originates from a study of T cells in Graves' hyperthyroidism and ophthalmopathy. This CDR3 has 14 amino acids. Germline V lookup: CDR1 SGHTA, CDR2 FQGNSA. Trimming took off 4 bases at V and 2 bases at J, with 12 bases between the two ends.

The V gene is TRBV7-2, the J gene TRBJ2-7, with D possibly being TRBD2 (6 bases). Sequencing was done on a sample of blood. The sequence was obtained from a man aged 25 to 40 with Graves' ophthalmopathy. The CDR3 DNA is TGTGCCAGCAGCTCGGACGGAGGGCCCTACGAGCAGTACTTC. The encoded protein is CASSSDGGPYEQYF.